Detailed here is one T cell receptor (beta chain). TCRdb's table, derived via immunoSEQ multiplex PCR, lists solely in-frame clones and lacks some. This sample has about 58,000 clones, with around 83% found just once. The data were obtained in a study of glioma-infiltrating T cells after dendritic cell vaccination. Across the study: Patients had newly diagnosed or recurrent glioblastoma and received dendritic cell vaccines.

The time point is: after dendritic cell vaccination, including at tumor progression/relapse. The CDR3 contains 16 residues. Germline V gene lookup returns CDR1 LNHNV and CDR2 YYDKDF (reference sequence). The V end lost 0 bases, the J end lost 5 bases, and 16 bases lay between the germline ends. This sequence originates from a human donor with glioblastoma. The sample here was blood, taken after dendritic cell vaccination. The V gene is TRBV15, the J gene TRBJ1-1, with a possible D match to TRBD1 (6 bases). The CDR3 loop is CATSREGAGAGTEAFF. In DNA form, the CDR3 reads TGTGCCACCAGCAGAGAGGGGGCGGGGGCTGGTACTGAAGCTTTCTTT.